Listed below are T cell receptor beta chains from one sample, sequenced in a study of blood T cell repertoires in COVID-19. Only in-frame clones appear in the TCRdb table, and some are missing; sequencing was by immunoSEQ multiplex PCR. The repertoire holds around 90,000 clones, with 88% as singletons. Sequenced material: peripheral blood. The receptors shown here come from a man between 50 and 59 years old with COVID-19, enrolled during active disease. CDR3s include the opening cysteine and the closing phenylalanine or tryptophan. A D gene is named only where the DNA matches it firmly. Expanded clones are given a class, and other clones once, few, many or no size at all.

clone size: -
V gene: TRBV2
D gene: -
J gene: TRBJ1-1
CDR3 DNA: TGTGCCAGCAAATCTGGTCAGGTTAACACTGAAGCTTTCTTT
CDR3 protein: CASKSGQVNTEAFF

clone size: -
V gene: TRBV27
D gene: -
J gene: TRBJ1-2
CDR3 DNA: TGTGCCAGCAGTCTCAGGGGCGGCTATGGCTACACCTTC
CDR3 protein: CASSLRGGYGYTF

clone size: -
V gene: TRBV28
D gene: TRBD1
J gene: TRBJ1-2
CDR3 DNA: TGTGCCAGCAGTTTTGCGGACAGGGTACATGGCTACACCTTC
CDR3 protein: CASSFADRVHGYTF

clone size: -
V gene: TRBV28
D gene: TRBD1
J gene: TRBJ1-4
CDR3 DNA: TGTGCCAGCAGCACCGTTATGGGGACAGGGAGAAGAACTAATGAAAAACTGTTTTTT
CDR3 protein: CASSTVMGTGRRTNEKLFF

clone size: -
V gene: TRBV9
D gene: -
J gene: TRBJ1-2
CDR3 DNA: TGTGCCAGCAGCGCCCCCACAGGGATCGAGGGCTATGGCTACACCTTC
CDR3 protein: CASSAPTGIEGYGYTF

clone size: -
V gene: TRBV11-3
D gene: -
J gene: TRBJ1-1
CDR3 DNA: TGTGCCAGCAGCCTGCGGCGGCCGAGGACTGAAGCTTTCTTT
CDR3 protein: CASSLRRPRTEAFF

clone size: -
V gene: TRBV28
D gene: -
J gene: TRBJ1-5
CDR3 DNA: TGTGCCGGCGGGAATAGCAATCAGCCCCAGCATTTT
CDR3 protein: CAGGNSNQPQHF

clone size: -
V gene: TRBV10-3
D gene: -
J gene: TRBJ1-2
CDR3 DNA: TGTGCCATCAGCGGCGGGTCTGGTGGCTACACCTTC
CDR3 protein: CAISGGSGGYTF

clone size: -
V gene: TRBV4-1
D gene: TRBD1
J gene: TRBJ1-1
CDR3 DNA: TGCGCCAGCAGCCACCCGGGACAGGGTCTCACTGAAGCTTTCTTT
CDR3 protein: CASSHPGQGLTEAFF

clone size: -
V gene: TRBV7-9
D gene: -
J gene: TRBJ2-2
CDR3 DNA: TGTGCCAGCAGCTTACGACAGAAGAACACCGGGGAGCTGTTTTTT
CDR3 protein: CASSLRQKNTGELFF

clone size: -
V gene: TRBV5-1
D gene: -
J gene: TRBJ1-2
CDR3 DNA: TGCGCCAGCAGCTCCTCCCGCGGGGAGGACTATGGCTACACCTTC
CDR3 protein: CASSSSRGEDYGYTF

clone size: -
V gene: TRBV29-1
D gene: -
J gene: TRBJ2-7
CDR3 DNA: TGCAGCGTCGAGCCAACAGACGGTTACGAGCAGTACTTC
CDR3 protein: CSVEPTDGYEQYF

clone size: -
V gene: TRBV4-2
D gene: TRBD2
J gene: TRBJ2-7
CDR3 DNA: TGTGCCAGCAGCCAAGATGGCGGGGGGGCCTACGAGCAGTACTTC
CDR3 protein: CASSQDGGGAYEQYF

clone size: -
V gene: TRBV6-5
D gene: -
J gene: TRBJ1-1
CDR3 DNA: TGTGCCAGCAGTTACCGTCCGAGGGGGGGTGGCACTGAAGCTTTCTTT
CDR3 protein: CASSYRPRGGGTEAFF

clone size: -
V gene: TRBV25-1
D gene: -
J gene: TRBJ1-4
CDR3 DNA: TGTGCCAGCAGTGGCCCGACGGAGAGATTGGAAAAACTGTTTTTT
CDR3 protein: CASSGPTERLEKLFF

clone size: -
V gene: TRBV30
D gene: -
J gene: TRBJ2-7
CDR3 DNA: TGTGCCTGGAGTGTTCAGGGACACGGGCTTTTGGAGCAGTACTTC
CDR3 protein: CAWSVQGHGLLEQYF

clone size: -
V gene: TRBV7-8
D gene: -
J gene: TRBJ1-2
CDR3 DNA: TGTGCCAGCAGCTTAATCAGGGGCGACAATGGCTACACCTTC
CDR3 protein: CASSLIRGDNGYTF

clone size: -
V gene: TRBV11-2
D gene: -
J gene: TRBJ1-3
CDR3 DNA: TGTGCCAGCAGCTTAGAAGCAGGGTCCGGAAACACCATATATTTT
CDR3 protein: CASSLEAGSGNTIYF

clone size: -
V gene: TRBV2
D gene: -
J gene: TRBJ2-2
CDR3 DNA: TGTGCCAGCAGTGAAACTGGGGAGCTGTTTTTT
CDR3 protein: CASSETGELFF

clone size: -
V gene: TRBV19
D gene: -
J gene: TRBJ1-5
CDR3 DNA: TGTGCCAGTAGTATAGAGTGGACACCCTATAGCAATCAGCCCCAGCATTTT
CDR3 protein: CASSIEWTPYSNQPQHF

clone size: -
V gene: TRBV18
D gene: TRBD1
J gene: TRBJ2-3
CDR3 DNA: TGTGCCAGCTCACCATGGGACAGTCACACAGATACGCAGTATTTT
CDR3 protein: CASSPWDSHTDTQYF

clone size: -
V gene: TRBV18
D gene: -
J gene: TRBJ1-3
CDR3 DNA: TGTGCCAGCTCACCACCGTTAAGGGGCAGAGGAAACACCATATATTTT
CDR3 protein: CASSPPLRGRGNTIYF

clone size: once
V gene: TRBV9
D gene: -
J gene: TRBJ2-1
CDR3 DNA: TGTGCCAGCAGCCCCCGGGACTTTCACAATGAGCAGTTCTTC
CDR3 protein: CASSPRDFHNEQFF

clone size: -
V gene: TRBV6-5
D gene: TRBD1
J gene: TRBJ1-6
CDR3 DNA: TGTGCCAGCAGACGACAGGGCCTGGGTTCACCCCTCCACTTT
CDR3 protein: CASRRQGLGSPLHF

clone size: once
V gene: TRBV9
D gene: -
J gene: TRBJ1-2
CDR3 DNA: TGTGCCAGCTCCCCTTCAATAGGGTCGGGGTATGGCTACACCTTC
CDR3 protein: CASSPSIGSGYGYTF

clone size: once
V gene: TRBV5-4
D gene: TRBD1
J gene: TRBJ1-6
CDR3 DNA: TGTGCCAGCAGCTTGGGGGGACAGGGCCCGAGGGGTAATTCACCCCTCCACTTT
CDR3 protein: CASSLGGQGPRGNSPLHF

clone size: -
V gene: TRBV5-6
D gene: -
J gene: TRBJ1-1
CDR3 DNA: TGTGCCAGCAGCTTCCAGGGATTTACAGCTTTCTTT
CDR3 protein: CASSFQGFTAFF

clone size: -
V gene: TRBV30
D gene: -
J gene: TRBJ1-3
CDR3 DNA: TGTGCCTGGAGCAGGGCCTCTGGAAACACCATATATTTT
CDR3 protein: CAWSRASGNTIYF

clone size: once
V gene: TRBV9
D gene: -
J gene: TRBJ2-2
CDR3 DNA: TGTGCCAGCAGCCCGTCGGGGGGCTCGACCGGGGAGCTGTTTTTT
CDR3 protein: CASSPSGGSTGELFF

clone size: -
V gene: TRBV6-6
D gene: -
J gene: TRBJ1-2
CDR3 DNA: TGTGCCAGCAGTTCGGACAGTTCCTATGGCTACACCTTC
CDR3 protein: CASSSDSSYGYTF

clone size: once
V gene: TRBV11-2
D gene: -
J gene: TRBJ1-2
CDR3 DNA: TGTGCCAGCAGCGCCCCGGGGGGGGGCGGGTATGGCTACACCTTC
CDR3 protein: CASSAPGGGGYGYTF

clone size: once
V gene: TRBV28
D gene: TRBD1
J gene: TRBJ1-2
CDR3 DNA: TGTGCCAGCAGTTCCGCCGCAGGGGGCGTGGGCTATGGCTACACCTTC
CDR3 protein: CASSSAAGGVGYGYTF

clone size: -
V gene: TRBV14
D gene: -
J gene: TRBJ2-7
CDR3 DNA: TGTGCCAGCAGCCGCCGTACAGGGTCTTCCTACGAGCAGTACTTC
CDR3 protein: CASSRRTGSSYEQYF